The 13 T cell receptor beta chains presented below share a single source sample, sequenced in a study of OX40 agonist ivuxolimab in advanced cancers. Assay used: immunoSEQ multiplex PCR; TCRdb lists only in-frame clones, some missing. This sample has about 86,000 clones, with around 88% found just once. Sequenced here: CD4+ or CD8+ T cells sorted from blood, sampled in a trial of the OX40 agonist ivuxolimab. These receptors were taken from an adult with an advanced solid tumor such as melanoma, head and neck, liver or kidney cancer.

The chain joins TRBV28 to TRBJ1-5; tentative D call: TRBD1 (5 bases). Trimming stripped 6 bases from V and 0 bases from J, with 9 bases between. The CDR3 sequence is 14 residues long. Per germline, CDR1 MDHEN and CDR2 SYDVKM. CDR3 sequence (DNA): TGTGCCAGCAGGTACGGGGGTAGCAATCAGCCCCAGCATTTT. It yields the protein CASRYGGSNQPQHF.

A note on this clone: The junction departs from germline at one end; a sequencing error may be responsible. The chain uses TRBV15 and TRBJ2-7; D is perhaps TRBD2 (5 bases). Germline CDR1 reads LNHNV; CDR2 reads YYDKDF (reference sequence). The CDR3 runs 14 residues. The CDR3 region is CTTSREGRSYEQYF. CDR3 DNA sequence: TGTACCACCAGCAGAGAGGGCAGGTCCTACGAGCAGTACTTC.

This chain joins TRBV27 and TRBJ2-7; D is ambiguous. Between the trimmed V and J ends, which lost 5 bases and 0 bases, there was a span of 20 bases. The germline V gene has CDR1 MNHEY and CDR2 SMNVEV (reference sequence). The CDR3 is 17 amino acids. CDR3 DNA sequence: TGTGCCAGCAGTCCCCTCTTATCGGGCGGACGCTCCTACGAGCAGTACTTC. It specifies CASSPLLSGGRSYEQYF.

This chain joins TRBV7-9 and TRBJ2-7, with 9 bases fitting TRBD2. The CDR3 is 18 amino acids. Unmatched junction bases numbered 14, after V lost 2 bases and J lost 3 bases. Germline loops: CDR1 SEHNR, CDR2 FQNEAQ (reference sequence). The chain's CDR3 is CASSLKGNLVTSGYEQYF. The CDR3, as DNA: TGTGCCAGCAGCTTAAAGGGGAACCTCGTGACTAGCGGCTACGAGCAGTACTTC.

The CDR3 region is CATPGTAYGYTF. The CDR3 nucleotides are TGTGCCACCCCCGGGACAGCCTATGGCTACACCTTC. The chain is built from TRBV28 and TRBJ1-2; 7 nucleotides agree with TRBD1. With V trimmed by 10 bases and J by 4 bases, 6 bases remained unmatched. Germline loops: CDR1 MDHEN, CDR2 SYDVKM. The CDR3 loop spans 12 amino acids.

The genes are TRBV7-8 and TRBJ2-1; possibly TRBD1 or TRBD2 for D (5 bases each). This CDR3 spans 15 amino acids. Germline assignment: CDR1 SGHVS and CDR2 FQNEAQ. The V end lost 5 bases, the J end lost 3 bases, and 14 bases lay between the germline ends. CDR3 nucleotides: TGTGCCAGCAGCCCCCGGGATGGGGGCTACAATGAGCAGTTCTTC. Protein product: CASSPRDGGYNEQFF.

This clone was picked up a small number of times. The chain is built from TRBV19 and TRBJ2-7; no clear D gene. The CDR3 sequence is 13 residues long. V dropped 6 bases and J dropped 3 bases, with 12 bases sitting between them. The germline CDR1 and CDR2 sequences are LNHDA and SQIVND (reference sequence). This chain's CDR3 is CASSRQDNYEQYF. The CDR3 DNA reads TGTGCCAGTAGCAGACAAGACAACTACGAGCAGTACTTC.

The chain carries TRBV5-1 and TRBJ2-3, with TRBD1 as a possible D gene (5 bases). CDR3 length: 14 amino acids. The germline V and J ends were trimmed by 4 bases and 1 base, with 10 bases remaining between them. Germline CDR1 reads SGHRS; CDR2 reads YFSETQ. This CDR3 reads CASSRGQGTDTQYF. The CDR3 region has the DNA TGCGCCAGCAGCCGAGGACAAGGCACAGATACGCAGTATTTT. Full variable domain (remainder filled in from reference TRBV5-1 and TRBJ2-3): KAGVTQTPRYLIKTRGQQVTLSCSPISGHRSVSWYQQTPGQGLQFLFEYFSETQRNKGNFPGRFSGRQFSNSRSEMNVSTLELGDSALYLCASSRGQGTDTQYFGPGTRLTVL.

The genes are TRBV5-3 and TRBJ1-5; D gene unclear. TRBV5-3 is an ORF, with its function uncertain. The CDR3 contains 13 residues. V lost 4 bases, J lost 3 bases, and 8 bases lay in between. CDR3 in amino acids: CARSPNLNQPQHF. The CDR3 nucleotides read TGTGCCAGAAGCCCGAATCTCAATCAGCCCCAGCATTTT.

J is TRBJ2-3 and V is TRBV30; no clear D. The CDR3 is 12 residues long. The V end lost 0 bases, the J end lost 7 bases, and 8 bases lay between the germline ends. Germline CDR1 is GTSNPN and CDR2 is SVGIG (reference sequence). The CDR3 sequence: CAWSVHRNTQYF. The CDR3 DNA sequence: TGTGCCTGGAGTGTACATCGGAATACGCAGTATTTT.

The V call is TRBV27, the J call TRBJ2-5; a weak D match, TRBD2 (5 bases). CDR1 and CDR2 from the germline V gene are MNHEY and SMNVEV (reference sequence). This CDR3 contains 13 residues. V was trimmed by 2 bases and J by 5 bases, leaving 9 bases between them. In DNA form, the CDR3 reads TGTGCCAGCAGTTTAAGGCGAGGGGAGACCCAGTACTTC. This codes for CASSLRRGETQYF.

Remarks on this clone: A read error may produce the germline difference seen at one junction end. The chain recombines TRBV7-8 with TRBJ1-2, with D unresolved. Per germline, CDR1 SGHVS and CDR2 FQNEAQ. The length of the CDR3 is 11 residues. The CDR3 sequence is CASSLDGEPVF. The CDR3 nucleotides are TGTGCCAGCAGCTTAGATGGGGAACCCGTTTTC.

This clone was found once. This chain uses TRBV7-9 with TRBJ1-1; perhaps TRBD1 as D (6 bases). The length of the CDR3 is 17 residues. Trimming left V 5 bases short and J 1 base short, with 20 bases between. CDR1 SEHNR and CDR2 FQNEAQ come from the germline V gene (reference sequence). For the CDR3, the DNA is TGTGCCAGCAGCCCCCGGTCGGGACAAAGTCGGAACACTGAAGCTTTCTTT. Translation gives CASSPRSGQSRNTEAFF.